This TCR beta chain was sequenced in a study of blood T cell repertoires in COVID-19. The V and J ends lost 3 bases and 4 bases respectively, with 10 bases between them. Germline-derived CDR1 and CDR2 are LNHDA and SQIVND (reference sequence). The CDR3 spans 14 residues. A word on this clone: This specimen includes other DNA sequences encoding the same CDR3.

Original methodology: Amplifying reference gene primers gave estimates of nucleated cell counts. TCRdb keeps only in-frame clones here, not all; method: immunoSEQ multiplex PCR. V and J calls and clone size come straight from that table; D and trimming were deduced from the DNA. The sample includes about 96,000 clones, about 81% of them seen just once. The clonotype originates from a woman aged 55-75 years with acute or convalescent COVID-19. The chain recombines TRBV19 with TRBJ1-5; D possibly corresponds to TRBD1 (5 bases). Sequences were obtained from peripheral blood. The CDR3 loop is CASSITGDNQPQHF. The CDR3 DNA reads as TGTGCCAGTAGTATTACGGGGGATAATCAGCCCCAGCATTTT.